The clone carrying this T cell receptor beta chain was observed a few times. The germline CDR1 and CDR2 sequences are GTSNPN and SVGIG (reference sequence). The CDR3 is 16 residues long. J lost 4 bases, V lost 3 bases, and 11 bases had no gene match. TCRdb analysed the RT-PCR reads with MiXCR anew, one entry per CDR3 protein. The table shows around 700,000 distinct CDR3 sequences, with 14% occurring only once. The rearrangement uses TRBV30 and TRBJ2-5; the match to TRBD1 covers 10 bases. The receptor comes from a female donor in good health, serving as a healthy control. The sequencing sample was made of memory CD4+ T cells from blood. DNA for the CDR3: TGTGCCTGGAGCCGAGACGACAGGGGGCGAGGAGAGACCCAGTACTTC. This translates into CAWSRDDRGRGETQYF.